The T cell receptor (beta chain) under discussion was sequenced for a study of sequential checkpoint blockade in melanoma (dated by TCRdb to about 2019). Broadly, across the study: Patients were randomized 1:1 to first-line nivolumab followed by ipilimumab (arm A) or ipilimumab followed by nivolumab (arm B). Maintenance nivolumab was given following each of the two trial sequences. What the study reported, not specific to this receptor: The response-prediction model combining TCR metrics and mutation burden needs validation in larger, independent patient cohorts.

The immunoSEQ Assay was used to immunosequence TCRbeta CDR3 regions from genomic DNA. Genomic DNA was amplified by bias-controlled multiplex PCR before high-throughput sequencing. Per the original workflow: To quantify the absolute abundance of each unique TCRbeta CDR3 region, the sequences were collapsed and filtered. Clonality, defined as 1 minus Pielou's evenness, was calculated using productive rearrangements only. A previously published method was used to identify clones with significantly greater frequencies in on-treatment samples than in baseline samples. The immuneACCESS repertoire file appears here via TCRdb, limited to in-frame rearrangements. These files lack a portion of the clones; in checked studies, under half of the deficit traces to unresolved V genes, and the cause of the others is not known. That table furnishes V, J and clone size, whereas the DNA furnished D and trimming. Counted in this sample were about 22,000 clones; around 75% of them appeared once. Roughly 27% of the sample is in the top ten clones.

The germline V gene yields SGHTS for CDR1 and YDEGEE for CDR2. The germline ends are 9 bases apart after V is trimmed by 0 bases and J by 2 bases. The CDR3 goes from the cysteine to the phenylalanine over 14 residues. Only the CDR3 portion is preserved as DNA: 42 bases, with reading frame beginning at the first base. This clone showed up just a few times. Its antigen is not yet known. No quality values exist for individual bases; no much larger clone is one base distant. This specimen's treatment or condition label, per the study, means: randomized to nivolumab then ipilimumab (arm A) or the reverse (arm B). Prior DNA-damaging chemotherapy had not been received by any trial patient. On a FACS Aria II flow cytometer, live CD3+CD8+ cells that were negative for CD19 and CD56 were sorted from thawed PBMCs. The samples were obtained from melanoma patients enrolled in CheckMate 064, an open-label, randomized phase II trial testing sequential checkpoint blockade. Leukapheresis was used to collect peripheral blood mononuclear cells, which were then purified with Ficoll-Paque and frozen in human serum with roughly 10% DMSO. Right after sorting, the blood CD3+CD8+ cells were verified to be >95% pure, and DNA extraction followed.

This clonotype was obtained from a human donor with melanoma. The chain is made from TRBV5-8 and TRBJ2-7; tentative D gene TRBD2, with 6 bases matching. Specimen: CD8+ T cells sorted from blood (inferred from file names), collected from a patient given nivolumab and ipilimumab in sequence. Here the CDR3 is given as CASSLVGGTYEQYF. The base sequence is TGTGCCAGCAGCTTGGTCGGGGGAACCTACGAGCAGTACTTC.